These T cell receptor beta chains were read from a single sample in a study of blood T cell repertoires in COVID-19. Repertoires were generated with immunoSEQ multiplex PCR, while TCRdb's copy carries only in-frame clones and drops some. The table shows some 210,000 clones, with about 88% occurring only once. Sample: peripheral blood. Receptors were obtained from a woman aged 40 to 55 who had recovered from COVID-19. Each CDR3 is given with its conserved first and last residue. The D gene is left open where the match is weak. Not every row has a clone size; where given, it reads once, few, many or a size class.

j_call,clone_size,v_call,d_call,cdr3_aa,cdr3_nt
TRBJ1-2,NA,TRBV19,NA,CASSIVPYGYTF,TGTGCCAGTAGTATAGTCCCTTATGGCTACACCTTC
TRBJ1-6,NA,TRBV4-2,TRBD1,CASSQGTGENSPLHF,TGTGCCAGCAGCCAGGGGACAGGGGAGAATTCACCCCTCCACTTT
TRBJ1-2,NA,TRBV6-5,NA,CASSLAFGNYGYTF,TGTGCCAGCAGCCTGGCTTTCGGGAACTATGGCTACACCTTC
TRBJ2-2,once,TRBV6-5,TRBD1,CASSRGQNTGELFF,TGTGCCAGCAGCAGGGGGCAGAACACCGGGGAGCTGTTTTTT
TRBJ1-1,NA,TRBV30,NA,CAWRHVALPNTEAFF,TGTGCCTGGAGACATGTGGCCCTCCCGAACACTGAAGCTTTCTTT
TRBJ2-3,NA,TRBV30,TRBD2,CAWSPLRTSGSGDTQYF,TGTGCCTGGAGTCCCCTGCGGACTAGCGGGAGTGGGGATACGCAGTATTTT
TRBJ2-3,once,TRBV18,NA,CASSPWDTSTDTQYF,TGTGCCAGCTCACCCTGGGACACGAGCACAGATACGCAGTATTTT
TRBJ1-1,NA,TRBV6-5,NA,CASTHSQPNTEAFF,TGTGCCAGCACGCACAGTCAACCGAACACTGAAGCTTTCTTT
TRBJ1-5,NA,TRBV5-1,TRBD1,CASSLGQGANQPQHF,TGCGCCAGCAGCCTCGGACAGGGGGCAAATCAGCCCCAGCATTTT
TRBJ2-2,NA,TRBV30,NA,CAWRRSGELFF,TGTGCCTGGAGGAGGTCCGGGGAGCTGTTTTTT
TRBJ2-5,NA,TRBV7-2,TRBD2,CASSGRLAGGGETQYF,TGTGCCAGCAGCGGCAGACTAGCGGGAGGCGGGGAGACCCAGTACTTC
TRBJ1-3,NA,TRBV28,NA,CASSFAGPLSGGNTIYF,TGTGCCAGCAGTTTCGCAGGGCCCCTTTCTGGGGGAAACACCATATATTTT
TRBJ2-1,NA,TRBV6-2/TRBV6-3,TRBD1,CASSYLGTGGNEQFF,TGTGCCAGCAGTTACTTGGGGACAGGGGGGAATGAGCAGTTCTTC
TRBJ2-5,NA,TRBV7-3,TRBD2,CASSRQPPTSGRGETQYF,TGTGCCAGCAGCCGCCAACCCCCGACTAGCGGAAGGGGGGAGACCCAGTACTTC
TRBJ2-1,NA,TRBV4-2,TRBD2,CASSRSGSNYNEQFF,TGTGCCAGCAGCCGGAGCGGGAGCAACTACAATGAGCAGTTCTTC
TRBJ1-3,NA,TRBV5-1,NA,CASSPGGVFPRGNTIYF,TGCGCCAGCAGCCCGGGGGGGGTATTCCCTCGTGGAAACACCATATATTTT
TRBJ1-3,NA,TRBV10-3,NA,CAITGAGNTIYF,TGTGCCATCACCGGAGCTGGAAACACCATATATTTT
TRBJ1-2,NA,TRBV20-1,NA,CSASRRTANYGYTF,TGCAGTGCTAGTCGTAGGACAGCTAACTATGGCTACACCTTC
TRBJ2-7,NA,TRBV6-6,TRBD1,CATRHRGIIYEQYF,TGTGCCACCAGACACAGGGGAATAATCTACGAGCAGTACTTC
TRBJ2-1,NA,TRBV6-6,TRBD1,CASSDRGGYNEQFF,TGTGCCAGCAGTGACAGGGGGGGATACAATGAGCAGTTCTTC
TRBJ1-5,NA,TRBV13,NA,CASSLGRGVQPQHF,TGTGCCAGCAGCTTAGGCCGGGGGGTTCAGCCCCAGCATTTT
TRBJ1-6,NA,TRBV6-5,NA,CASTTDGGANSPLHF,TGTGCCAGCACCACCGATGGGGGGGCAAATTCACCCCTCCACTTT
TRBJ2-7,NA,TRBV29-1,NA,CSVMGEEAQPYEQYF,TGCAGCGTGATGGGCGAGGAGGCACAGCCCTACGAGCAGTACTTC
TRBJ1-4,NA,TRBV4-3,TRBD1,CASSQGQGRGNEKLFF,TGCGCCAGCAGCCAGGGACAGGGGAGGGGTAATGAAAAACTGTTTTTT
TRBJ2-5,NA,TRBV7-3,NA,CASRRTRWETQYF,TGTGCCAGCAGGCGAACTCGTTGGGAGACCCAGTACTTC
TRBJ2-7,NA,TRBV4-1,TRBD2,CASSQTGTSVSEQYF,TGCGCCAGCAGCCAAACCGGGACTAGCGTTTCCGAGCAGTACTTC
TRBJ2-7,once,TRBV6-5,NA,CASSKLATYEQYF,TGTGCCAGCAGTAAATTGGCAACCTACGAGCAGTACTTC
TRBJ2-1,NA,TRBV6-1,NA,CASSEEEFSYNEQFF,TGTGCCAGCAGTGAAGAGGAGTTCTCCTACAATGAGCAGTTCTTC
TRBJ2-3,NA,TRBV28,TRBD1,CASSTVTGDLTDTQYF,TGTGCCAGCAGTACCGTGACAGGGGACCTCACAGATACGCAGTATTTT
TRBJ1-3,NA,TRBV6-5,NA,CASSPAASYGNTIYF,TGTGCCAGCAGTCCTGCAGCGTCCTATGGAAACACCATATATTTT
TRBJ2-3,NA,TRBV24-1,NA,CATSDFRGSTDTQYF,TGTGCCACCAGTGATTTCCGAGGGAGCACAGATACGCAGTATTTT
TRBJ1-2,NA,TRBV5-1,TRBD1,CASTLNDRGQGGYTF,TGCGCCAGCACCCTAAACGACAGGGGTCAAGGTGGCTACACCTTC
TRBJ1-2,NA,TRBV19,NA,CASSIPTGQIIGYTF,TGTGCCAGTAGTATCCCGACAGGACAAATAATTGGCTACACCTTC
TRBJ2-7,once,TRBV7-9,NA,CASSLAPGWEQYF,TGTGCCAGCAGCTTAGCGCCGGGGTGGGAGCAGTACTTC
TRBJ1-5,NA,TRBV5-6,NA,CASSLRVTDFQPQHF,TGTGCCAGCAGCTTGAGGGTGACAGACTTTCAGCCCCAGCATTTT
TRBJ2-3,NA,TRBV7-9,TRBD2,CASSLQGRDRDTQYF,TGTGCCAGCAGCTTACAAGGGAGGGACCGGGATACGCAGTATTTT
TRBJ2-1,once,TRBV14,TRBD1,CASSYRLGTGIYNEQFF,TGTGCCAGCAGCTACCGCCTCGGGACAGGGATTTACAATGAGCAGTTCTTC
TRBJ2-1,NA,TRBV27,NA,CASSLSIFGGGEQFF,TGTGCCAGCAGTTTATCGATTTTCGGGGGAGGTGAGCAGTTCTTC
TRBJ2-1,few,TRBV3-1/TRBV3-2,NA,CASSQINVNEQFF,TGTGCCAGCAGCCAAATTAATGTCAATGAGCAGTTCTTC
TRBJ2-1,NA,TRBV27,TRBD2,CASSLARTSVYNEQFF,TGTGCCAGCAGTTTAGCCCGGACTAGCGTGTACAATGAGCAGTTCTTC
TRBJ2-3,NA,TRBV6-5,NA,CASDVGVSTDTQYF,TGTGCCAGCGACGTCGGGGTTAGCACAGATACGCAGTATTTT
TRBJ1-1,NA,TRBV27,NA,CASRGQTNTEAFF,TGTGCCAGCAGAGGACAGACGAACACTGAAGCTTTCTTT
TRBJ2-3,once,TRBV19,TRBD2,CASSPASGRATDTQYF,TGTGCCAGTAGTCCAGCTAGCGGGAGGGCCACAGATACGCAGTATTTT
TRBJ1-2,few,TRBV11-2,TRBD1,CASSLDTGGTGYTF,TGTGCCAGCAGCTTAGACACAGGGGGCACGGGCTACACCTTC
TRBJ2-1,few,TRBV20-1,TRBD2,CSASSGRAGNEQFF,TGCAGTGCTAGTAGCGGGAGGGCCGGTAATGAGCAGTTCTTC
TRBJ2-1,NA,TRBV7-3,NA,CASSGGTQNNEQFF,TGTGCCAGCAGCGGGGGGACCCAAAACAATGAGCAGTTCTTC
TRBJ2-2,NA,TRBV24-1,TRBD2,CASSGSRTGELFF,TGTGCCTCTAGCGGGAGTCGCACCGGGGAGCTGTTTTTT
TRBJ2-2,NA,TRBV3-1/TRBV3-2,NA,CASSQQPGYTGELFF,TGTGCCAGCAGCCAACAACCGGGTTACACCGGGGAGCTGTTTTTT
TRBJ2-7,NA,TRBV7-6,NA,CASTIRGPPSDPKYEQYF,TGTGCCAGCACCATCCGAGGTCCCCCTTCTGACCCCAAGTACGAGCAGTACTTC
TRBJ1-1,NA,TRBV5-1,TRBD1,CASREGTGVNTEAFF,TGCGCCAGCAGGGAGGGGACAGGGGTGAACACTGAAGCTTTCTTT
TRBJ2-1,NA,TRBV29-1,NA,CSVGRLRSNEQFF,TGCAGCGTGGGGAGATTAAGGAGCAATGAGCAGTTCTTC
TRBJ1-2,few,TRBV7-2,TRBD1,CASSLETGPHGYTF,TGTGCCAGCAGCTTAGAGACAGGGCCCCATGGCTACACCTTC
TRBJ2-2,NA,TRBV5-5,TRBD1,CASSRAGTGVTGELFF,TGTGCCAGCAGCCGCGCCGGGACAGGGGTCACCGGGGAGCTGTTTTTT
TRBJ2-3,NA,TRBV19,NA,CASSLSGVMGTDTQYF,TGTGCCAGTAGTCTTTCAGGGGTAATGGGGACAGATACGCAGTATTTT
TRBJ2-1,NA,TRBV30,TRBD2,CAWSAGTTVNEQFF,TGTGCCTGGAGTGCCGGGACTACGGTGAATGAGCAGTTCTTC
TRBJ1-2,NA,TRBV19,NA,CASRTRDYGYTF,TGTGCCAGTAGGACTCGAGACTATGGCTACACCTTC
TRBJ2-7,NA,TRBV6-2/TRBV6-3,TRBD2,CASSSGLADHF,TGTGCCAGCAGTTCGGGACTAGCGGACCACTTC
TRBJ2-5,NA,TRBV18,NA,CASSPLVGSGETQYF,TGTGCCAGCTCACCCCTTGTCGGGAGTGGGGAGACCCAGTACTTC
TRBJ2-2,few,TRBV11-3,NA,CASSAGGGTELFF,TGTGCCAGCAGCGCCGGGGGTGGGACGGAGCTGTTTTTT